These 29 T cell receptor beta chains share one sample of origin, sequenced in a study of blood T cell repertoires in COVID-19. Some clones are missing from TCRdb's copy, which holds only in-frame ones; the method was immunoSEQ multiplex PCR. The sample shows about 89,000 clones, roughly 80% of them seen only once. Material: peripheral blood. These receptors all come from a woman older than 75 with acute or convalescent COVID-19.

This sequence joins TRBV5-4 and TRBJ2-1, with 12 bases lining up with TRBD2. V lost 9 bases and J lost 10; bases outside the gene matches: 11. CDR1 SGHNT and CDR2 YYREEE come from the germline V gene (reference sequence). The CDR3 length is 14 residues. The CDR3 loop reads CATASGGAGEEQFF. CDR3 nucleotides: TGTGCCACTGCTAGCGGGGGGGCCGGGGAAGAGCAGTTCTTC. Supplemented by reference TRBV5-4 and TRBJ2-1, the full variable domain reads ETGVTQSPTHLIKTRGQQVTLRCSSQSGHNTVSWYQQALGQGPQFIFQYYREEENGRGNFPPRFSGLQFPNYSSELNVNALELDDSALYLCATASGGAGEEQFFGPGTRLTVL.

The chain uses TRBV19 and TRBJ1-5; TRBD1 matches 7 bases. Germline V lookup: CDR1 LNHDA, CDR2 SQIVND (reference sequence). Losses at the gene ends were 0 bases for V and 4 bases for J; bases not matched to a gene: 6. This CDR3 spans 16 amino acids. The CDR3 loop reads CASSIENRGRNQPQHF. The CDR3 region has the DNA TGTGCCAGTAGTATAGAAAACAGGGGTCGGAATCAGCCCCAGCATTTT.

This clone was counted only a few times. The CDR3 coding sequence is TGTGCCAGCAGCTTGGGGGCAAGACAGAGCTATGGCTACACCTTC. Protein sequence: CASSLGARQSYGYTF. The chain couples TRBV5-6 to TRBJ1-2, with a possible D match to TRBD1 (5 bases). Germline CDR1 and CDR2: SGHDT and YYEEEE. V lost 0 bases, J lost 4 bases, and 13 bases lay in between. The CDR3 sequence is 15 residues long.

The chain is built from TRBV5-1 and TRBJ2-5; TRBD1 might be the D (5 bases). In germline, CDR1 is SGHRS, CDR2 YFSETQ. The V gene lost 0 bases and the J gene lost 2 bases, with 14 bases spanning the gap. The CDR3 sequence is 16 residues long. The CDR3 sequence: CASSLADSPQQETQYF. The CDR3 bases are TGCGCCAGCAGCTTGGCCGACAGCCCGCAGCAAGAGACCCAGTACTTC.

The chain joins TRBV7-3 to TRBJ2-3, with TRBD2 as a possible D gene (5 bases). The CDR3 runs to 13 residues. Germline V gene lookup returns CDR1 SGHTA and CDR2 FQGTGA. The V end was cut by 5 bases, the J end by 8 bases, with 14 bases between. This CDR3 reads CASSPHPGSTQYF. CDR3 bases: TGTGCCAGCAGCCCCCACCCGGGAAGTACGCAGTATTTT.

The chain combines TRBV5-5 with TRBJ2-5; weak D call: TRBD1 (6 bases). The CDR3 totals 14 residues. CDR1 SGHKS and CDR2 YYEKEE come from the germline V gene (reference sequence). V shed 4 bases and J shed 4 bases, with 14 bases lying between them. CDR3 amino acids: CASSAPQGLETQYF. DNA for the CDR3: TGTGCCAGCAGCGCTCCCCAGGGGCTAGAGACCCAGTACTTC.

CDR3 region: CASSQDLVRLQFTGELFF. The DNA of the CDR3 is TGTGCCAGCAGCCAAGATCTGGTTCGACTGCAATTCACCGGGGAGCTGTTTTTT. The chain couples TRBV4-2 to TRBJ2-2; D unclear. CDR1 and CDR2 from the germline V gene are LGHNA and YNFKEQ. The CDR3 covers 18 residues. The V and J ends lost 0 bases and 4 bases respectively, with 18 bases between them.

A single count supports this clone. The chain employs TRBV28 and TRBJ2-7; D possibly corresponds to TRBD1 (6 bases). CDR1 and CDR2 (germline): MDHEN, SYDVKM. The CDR3 covers 14 residues. The V and J ends lost 6 bases and 3 bases respectively, with 15 bases between them. CDR3 DNA: TGTGCCAGCAGCCCCGCCGGACAGATCTACGAGCAGTACTTC. Its protein product is CASSPAGQIYEQYF.

The genes are TRBV7-6 and TRBJ1-2, with 7 bases aligning to TRBD1. CDR3 length: 16 residues. The J segment lost 5 bases and the V segment lost 1 base, leaving 10 bases of the junction unmatched. Per germline, CDR1 SGHVS and CDR2 FNYEAQ. Here the CDR3 reads CASSLDISTGAYGYTF. In nucleotides, the CDR3 is TGTGCCAGCAGCTTAGATATCAGTACAGGGGCTTATGGCTACACCTTC.

The chain is built from TRBV28 and TRBJ2-2; 7 bases are shared with TRBD1. CDR1 is MDHEN and CDR2 is SYDVKM in the germline V gene. After removal of 4 bases from V and 6 bases from J, the junction contained 5 bases not matched to a gene. The CDR3 extends over 14 amino acids. The CDR3 nucleotides are TGTGCCAGCAGTTCGGGACAGAGCCCCGGGGAGCTGTTTTTT. Its translation: CASSSGQSPGELFF.

V gene TRBV7-2 combines with J gene TRBJ1-1, with 9 nucleotides matching TRBD1. Germline V gives CDR1 SGHTA, CDR2 FQGNSA. After removal of 6 bases from V and 3 bases from J, the junction contained 5 bases not matched to a gene. The CDR3 sequence is 14 residues long. CDR3 DNA sequence: TGTGCCAGCAGTAAGGACAGGGGAGACACTGAAGCTTTCTTT. Protein sequence: CASSKDRGDTEAFF.

CDR3 bases: TGTGCCAGCTCACCACAGGGGGCGATGCGACAAGAGACCCAGTACTTC. Translation gives CASSPQGAMRQETQYF. The V call is TRBV18, the J call TRBJ2-5, with 7 bases matching TRBD1. Looked up from germline, CDR1 is KGHSH and CDR2 is LQKENI. Unmatched junction bases numbered 7, after V lost 1 base and J lost 2 bases. The CDR3 covers 16 residues.

V and J are TRBV11-3 and TRBJ1-4, with 8 bases identical to TRBD1. V lost 4 bases to trimming and J lost 7 bases; unmatched junction nucleotides: 8. Germline lookup yields CDR1 SGHNT and CDR2 YENEEA. The CDR3 runs to 15 residues. CDR3 sequence reads: CASSYTGGPTEKLFF. CDR3 nucleotides: TGTGCCAGCAGCTATACAGGGGGACCTACTGAAAAACTGTTTTTT.

The V call is TRBV29-1, the J call TRBJ2-7; D remains unclear. Germline V CDR1 and CDR2: SQVTM, ANQGSEA. There are 13 residues in the CDR3. The V end was cut by 4 bases, the J end by 3 bases, with 13 bases between. CDR3 sequence reads: CSVGSVGSYEQYF. The CDR3 nucleotides are TGCAGCGTTGGCAGCGTTGGAAGCTACGAGCAGTACTTC.

This sequence joins TRBV2 and TRBJ1-2; 9 bases align to TRBD1. The ends lost 1 base at V and 0 bases at J; junction bases unmatched: 6. Germline lookup yields CDR1 SNHLY and CDR2 FYNNEI. The CDR3 runs to 17 residues. The CDR3, as DNA: TGTGCCAGCAGTGAAGTAGGACAGGGGATTGCTAACTATGGCTACACCTTC. It translates to CASSEVGQGIANYGYTF.

This chain connects TRBV7-9 to TRBJ2-5, with 7 bases lining up with TRBD2. Germline CDR1 SEHNR, CDR2 FQNEAQ (reference sequence). Trimming removed 7 bases from V and 4 bases from J; junction bases left unmatched: 18. The CDR3 spans 17 residues. The CDR3: CASTLVGGDRYLETQYF. The CDR3 nucleotides are TGTGCCAGCACCCTGGTGGGGGGGGACCGATATCTAGAGACCCAGTACTTC.

The chain uses TRBV2 and TRBJ2-2; TRBD1 matches at 9 bases. The V gene end was trimmed by 5 bases and the J gene end by 4 bases; junction bases not matched to a gene: 8. CDR3 length: 16 residues. From germline, CDR1 is SNHLY and CDR2 FYNNEI. For the CDR3, the DNA is TGTGCCAGCAGTTTGGGGACAGGGTTCACCACCGGGGAGCTGTTTTTT. Its protein product is CASSLGTGFTTGELFF.

This chain links TRBV7-9 with TRBJ1-4, with TRBD1 as a possible D gene (5 bases). The germline V gene encodes CDR1 SEHNR and CDR2 FQNEAQ (reference sequence). V lost 0 bases and J 4 bases, leaving 6 bases between the germline ends. This CDR3 has 14 residues. The CDR3 here is CASSLAGLNEKLFF. The CDR3 DNA reads TGTGCCAGCAGCTTAGCGGGGCTTAATGAAAAACTGTTTTTT. The variable domain in full, completed from reference TRBV7-9 and TRBJ1-4, reads DTGVSQNPRHKITKRGQNVTFRCDPISEHNRLYWYRQTLGQGPEFLTYFQNEAQLEKSRLLSDRFSAERPKGSFSTLEIQRTEQGDSAMYLCASSLAGLNEKLFFGSGTQLSVL.

The rearrangement joins TRBV2 to TRBJ1-1, with no clear D. Germline V gene sequence: CDR1 SNHLY, CDR2 FYNNEI. This CDR3 is built from 12 residues. V dropped 0 bases and J dropped 12 bases, with 11 bases sitting between them. In DNA form, the CDR3 reads TGTGCCAGCAGTGAAGCGGGCTTCTTACCTTTCTTT. It translates to CASSEAGFLPFF. Full variable domain (outside the CDR3, taken from reference TRBV2 and TRBJ1-1): EPEVTQTPSHQVTQMGQEVILRCVPISNHLYFYWYRQILGQKVEFLVSFYNNEISEKSEIFDDQFSVERPDGSNFTLKIRSTKLEDSAMYFCASSEAGFLPFFGQGTRLTVV.

The CDR3 loop is CSLTEWGPRNEQFF. DNA for the CDR3: TGCAGCCTGACCGAGTGGGGGCCCAGGAATGAGCAGTTCTTC. The V and J genes are TRBV29-1 and TRBJ2-1; tentative D call: TRBD1 (6 bases). Per germline, CDR1 SQVTM and CDR2 ANQGSEA. V lost 8 bases, J lost 7 bases, and 21 bases lay in between. This CDR3 contains 14 residues.

The chain links TRBV29-1 to TRBJ2-5; tentatively, D is TRBD2 (7 bases). This CDR3 region has 13 residues. CDR1 SQVTM and CDR2 ANQGSEA come from the germline V gene. V was cut by 0 bases and J by 5 bases, with 10 bases left in between. The CDR3 bases are TGCAGCGTTGAAGAGGGGGGGCGGGAGACCCAGTACTTC. Its protein product is CSVEEGGRETQYF.

This sequence joins TRBV20-1 and TRBJ1-2; no firm D call. Trimming took off 3 bases at V and 0 bases at J, with 17 bases between the two ends. There are 16 residues in the CDR3. Germline V gene data show CDR1 as DFQATT and CDR2 as SNEGSKA (reference sequence). CDR3 bases: TGCAGTGCTAGTGGTCTTGGCGGAGTAGCTAACTATGGCTACACCTTC. It is translated as CSASGLGGVANYGYTF.

The V gene is TRBV19, the J gene TRBJ1-1; D is uncertain. The CDR3 has 14 residues. The germline V gene has CDR1 LNHDA and CDR2 SQIVND (reference sequence). The ends were cut back, 3 bases at V and 2 bases at J, with 10 bases in the middle. The CDR3 spells CASSMAAGNTEAFF. CDR3 sequence (DNA): TGTGCCAGTAGTATGGCCGCGGGTAACACTGAAGCTTTCTTT.

The chain joins TRBV28 to TRBJ1-2, with a tentative D call TRBD1 (5 bases). CDR3 length: 14 amino acids. The germline V gene has CDR1 MDHEN and CDR2 SYDVKM. V gave up 5 bases and J gave up 4 bases, with 14 bases separating them. The CDR3 DNA sequence: TGTGCCAGCAGTGGGGCCTTAAGGGGCTATGGCTACACCTTC. It codes for CASSGALRGYGYTF.

The rearrangement joins TRBV7-9 to TRBJ1-3; D might be TRBD1 (6 bases). V shed 5 bases and J shed 4 bases, with 18 bases lying between them. CDR3 length: 16 amino acids. Per germline, CDR1 SEHNR and CDR2 FQNEAQ (reference sequence). CDR3 in amino acids: CASSPGQQIDGNTIYF. The DNA for the CDR3 is TGTGCCAGCAGCCCGGGACAACAAATTGACGGAAACACCATATATTTT.

The chain is built from TRBV5-1 and TRBJ1-1; tentatively, D is TRBD1 (5 bases). The V and J ends lost 4 bases and 5 bases respectively, with 18 bases between them. The germline V gene has CDR1 SGHRS and CDR2 YFSETQ. This CDR3 is built from 15 residues. The CDR3 loop is CASSPGAHRTTEAFF. In nucleotides, the CDR3 is TGCGCCAGCAGCCCTGGGGCACATCGAACTACTGAAGCTTTCTTT.

The sample holds one count of this clone. The chain joins TRBV5-4 to TRBJ1-1, with TRBD1 matching 12 bases. The junction had 9 bases not matched to a gene; V was cut back by 2 bases and J by 4 bases. Germline V lookup: CDR1 SGHNT, CDR2 YYREEE (reference sequence). This CDR3 comprises 17 residues. CDR3 DNA sequence: TGTGCCAGCAGCTTCGGGACAGGGGGCGGTGCGGGCACTGAAGCTTTCTTT. Encoded protein: CASSFGTGGGAGTEAFF.

The chain combines TRBV5-4 with TRBJ1-2; 7 bases line up with TRBD1. The CDR3 contains 13 residues. The germline V gene has CDR1 SGHNT and CDR2 YYREEE (reference sequence). V was clipped by 4 bases and J by 6 bases; unmatched bases: 6. The CDR3 bases are TGTGCCAGCAGCCCGACAGGGACCAATGGCTACACCTTC. It is translated as CASSPTGTNGYTF. The full variable domain, completed using reference TRBV5-4 and TRBJ1-2, is ETGVTQSPTHLIKTRGQQVTLRCSSQSGHNTVSWYQQALGQGPQFIFQYYREEENGRGNFPPRFSGLQFPNYSSELNVNALELDDSALYLCASSPTGTNGYTFGSGTRLTVV.

The rearrangement uses TRBV5-1 and TRBJ1-1; the match to TRBD1 covers 11 bases. CDR1 is SGHRS, CDR2 YFSETQ, per germline. Unmatched junction bases numbered 9, after V lost 4 bases and J lost 1 base. The CDR3 runs to 17 residues. CDR3 region: CASSSSGTGGPNTEAFF. CDR3 DNA: TGCGCCAGCAGCAGCTCCGGGACAGGGGGTCCGAACACTGAAGCTTTCTTT.